The 17 T cell receptor beta chains given below trace back to one sample, sequenced in a study of identifying expanded T cells in peripheral blood. Profiling relied on immunoSEQ multiplex PCR, and the TCRdb table lists in-frame clones only, not all of them. Here the sample spans more than 85,000 clones, 88% being singletons. Sequenced: blood. Receptors were obtained from a person aged 18 to 70 in good health.

The V and J genes are TRBV28 and TRBJ2-7; TRBD2 matches 7 bases. This CDR3 comprises 12 residues. Per the germline V gene, CDR1 is MDHEN and CDR2 is SYDVKM. V shed 10 bases and J 6 bases; nucleotides not matched to a gene: 9. CDR3 sequence: CATPGGSGEQYF. The CDR3 bases are TGTGCCACCCCGGGCGGGAGTGGCGAGCAGTACTTC.

The gene calls are TRBV11-2 and TRBJ1-1; a weak D match, TRBD1 (5 bases). The germline V and J ends were trimmed by 5 bases and 3 bases, with 16 bases remaining between them. CDR3 length: 15 residues. The V gene's germline CDR1 is SGHAT and CDR2 FQNNGV. In DNA form, the CDR3 reads TGTGCCAGCAGCGCGGGACTCCCCGGGGACACTGAAGCTTTCTTT. Protein: CASSAGLPGDTEAFF.

V gene TRBV15 combines with J gene TRBJ2-5; 10 nucleotides align to TRBD2. In germline, CDR1 is LNHNV, CDR2 YYDKDF (reference sequence). Unmatched junction bases numbered 12, after V lost 4 bases and J lost 4 bases. The CDR3 contains 17 residues. The chain's CDR3 is CATSTLTQAGGPETQYF. CDR3 sequence (DNA): TGTGCCACCAGCACATTGACCCAAGCGGGGGGGCCAGAGACCCAGTACTTC.

The V gene is TRBV19, the J gene TRBJ2-6, with a possible D match to TRBD1 (6 bases). CDR3 size: 16 residues. V lost 4 bases and J 2 bases, leaving 12 bases between the germline ends. Per the germline V gene, CDR1 is LNHDA and CDR2 is SQIVND (reference sequence). CDR3 amino acids: CASSTLTGPGANVLTF. For the CDR3, the DNA is TGTGCCAGTAGTACGCTTACAGGGCCTGGGGCCAACGTCCTGACTTTC.

This chain joins TRBV28 and TRBJ2-7; D is unresolved. Germline CDR1 and CDR2: MDHEN and SYDVKM. The CDR3 loop spans 12 amino acids. Trimming took off 6 bases at V and 3 bases at J, with 9 bases between the two ends. The CDR3 bases are TGTGCCAGCAGCGGCAGTCGCTACGAGCAGTACTTC. Its translation: CASSGSRYEQYF.

CDR3 in amino acids: CASSLHGSSYEQYF. The CDR3 bases are TGTGCCAGCAGCTTACACGGTAGCTCCTACGAGCAGTACTTC. The chain carries TRBV7-9 and TRBJ2-7; D is unclear. The CDR3 sequence is 14 residues long. Trimming stripped 2 bases from V and 0 bases from J, with 8 bases between. CDR1 is SEHNR and CDR2 is FQNEAQ in the germline V gene (reference sequence).

In this sample, this clone turned up a few times. The chain joins TRBV30 to TRBJ1-6, with D unresolved. V lost 4 bases, J lost 3 bases, and 10 bases lay in between. Per germline, CDR1 GTSNPN and CDR2 SVGIG (reference sequence). This CDR3 has 14 amino acids. As DNA, the CDR3 is TGTGCCTGGATACCGGCGGGCTATAATTCACCCCTCCACTTT. Translated: CAWIPAGYNSPLHF.

This chain joins TRBV7-2 and TRBJ1-3, with D possibly TRBD1 on 6 matching bases. Trimming cost V 3 bases and J 0 bases, with 6 bases left between them. Germline-derived CDR1 and CDR2 are SGHTA and FQGNSA. This CDR3 region has 14 residues. CDR3 sequence: CASSLTGSGNTIYF. The CDR3 nucleotides read TGTGCCAGCAGCTTGACAGGCTCTGGAAACACCATATATTTT.

The rearrangement links TRBV5-6 to TRBJ2-5, with TRBD2 matching over 14 bases. The V gene end was trimmed by 1 base and the J gene end by 4 bases; junction bases not matched to a gene: 9. CDR3 length equals 18 residues. Looked up from germline, CDR1 is SGHDT and CDR2 is YYEEEE. The CDR3 sequence: CASSLQTSGGAGRETQYF. Here the CDR3 DNA reads TGTGCCAGCAGCTTGCAGACTAGCGGGGGGGCCGGGAGAGAGACCCAGTACTTC. Using reference TRBV5-6 and TRBJ2-5 for the parts outside the CDR3, the full variable domain is DAGVTQSPTHLIKTRGQQVTLRCSPKSGHDTVSWYQQALGQGPQFIFQYYEEEERQRGNFPDRFSGHQFPNYSSELNVNALLLGDSALYLCASSLQTSGGAGRETQYFGPGTRLLVL.

This rearrangement joins TRBV20-1 to TRBJ2-7; D gene unclear. The CDR3 contains 11 residues. Per the germline V gene, CDR1 is DFQATT and CDR2 is SNEGSKA (reference sequence). V gave up 3 bases and J gave up 3 bases, with 6 bases separating them. As DNA, the CDR3 is TGCAGTGCTAGTAGACTCTACGAGCAGTACTTC. The encoded protein is CSASRLYEQYF.

CDR3 region: CASSGWTGERYGYTF. The CDR3 DNA reads as TGTGCCAGCAGTGGTTGGACAGGGGAGAGGTATGGCTACACCTTC. This chain connects TRBV6-1 to TRBJ1-2, with 9 bases identical to TRBD1. J lost 5 bases, V lost 4 bases, and 8 bases had no gene match. The CDR3 has 15 residues. CDR1 MNHNS and CDR2 SASEGT come from the germline V gene.

J is TRBJ2-7 and V is TRBV12-1; TRBD1, the table's D call, lacks a check against the DNA. TRBV12-1 is reported as a pseudogene. This CDR3 contains 18 residues. The CDR3 here is CASSSKGNPTESTYEQYF. The CDR3 nucleotides are TGTGCCAGCAGCTCCAAGGGCAATCCGACAGAGTCTACCTACGAGCAGTACTTC.

This rearrangement joins TRBV9 to TRBJ2-7, with 8 bases identical to TRBD1. The CDR3 spans 14 residues. With 0 bases clipped from V and 4 bases from J, the junction kept 3 bases outside the gene matches. The germline V gene has CDR1 SGDLS and CDR2 YYNGEE. This CDR3 reads CASSVGTGTYEQYF. The CDR3 DNA sequence: TGTGCCAGCAGCGTAGGGACAGGGACATACGAGCAGTACTTC.

This chain connects TRBV7-2 to TRBJ2-2, with D unclear. V gave up 8 bases and J gave up 0 bases, with 13 bases separating them. This CDR3 comprises 15 residues. Germline loops: CDR1 SGHTA, CDR2 FQGNSA. The CDR3 nucleotides are TGTGCCAGCCAAAAGGGTAGATCGAACACCGGGGAGCTGTTTTTT. It is translated as CASQKGRSNTGELFF.

The V gene is TRBV21-1, the J gene TRBJ1-2. TRBV21-1 is a pseudogene. The CDR3 length is 17 residues. The CDR3: CASSKPREAGKENGYTF. CDR3 nucleotides: TGTGCCAGCAGCAAACCTAGGGAGGCGGGGAAAGAAAATGGCTACACCTTC.

This sequence joins TRBV4-1 and TRBJ2-2; TRBD2 matches at 9 bases. This CDR3 has 20 residues. CDR1 and CDR2 (germline): MGHRA, YSYEKL. With 0 bases clipped from V and 0 bases from J, the junction kept 11 bases outside the gene matches. The CDR3 loop reads CASSQDRLGSGSANTGELFF. Written as DNA, the CDR3 is TGCGCCAGCAGCCAAGATAGATTGGGTAGCGGGAGTGCGAACACCGGGGAGCTGTTTTTT.

The chain employs TRBV6-1 and TRBJ2-1, with D perhaps matching TRBD2 (5 bases). The V end lost 4 bases, the J end lost 1 base, and 11 bases lay between the germline ends. CDR3 length: 15 amino acids. In germline, CDR1 is MNHNS, CDR2 SASEGT. The DNA for the CDR3 is TGTGCCAGCAGTGCTGCCGGGGAGTCCTACAATGAGCAGTTCTTC. Protein sequence: CASSAAGESYNEQFF.